This T cell receptor beta chain emerged from a study of early T cells in non-severe SARS-CoV-2 infection. Study overall: The sequenced material was bulk RNA from unsorted whole blood, and its chains were unpaired.

Attachment of unique molecular identifiers was made to individual cDNA molecules. Each CDR3 protein gets one entry after TCRdb re-called the 5' RACE reads with MiXCR. The profile shows 60,000 to 70,000 distinct CDR3 sequences, 8% to 9.5% of them singletons. The V gene's germline CDR1 is LGHDT and CDR2 YNNKEL (reference sequence). This CDR3 spans 14 amino acids. V dropped 6 bases and J dropped 0 bases, with 10 bases sitting between them. Overall study results and limits: Anti-spike CD8 responses were favored by VDJdb matching, which missed private and CD4 specificities.

This clonotype was recorded at least ten times. The antigen is unknown. V gene TRBV3-1 combines with J gene TRBJ2-3; the D is unclear. This sequence originates from an adult who was a healthcare worker with PCR-confirmed SARS-CoV-2 infection or an uninfected control (not recorded which). The sample comprised whole blood. CDR3 DNA sequence: TGTGCCAGCAGGCGAGCAGTTAGCACAGATACGCAGTATTTT. Translating it yields CASRRAVSTDTQYF.